The 30 T cell receptor beta chains in this list originate from one sample, sequenced in a study of beta chain features in type 1 diabetes. Findings of the study overall: Moderately but significantly shorter TCRB CDR3s were found in Type 1 diabetes patients in all four CD4+ subsets.

These receptors are not linked to any known antigen. Investigators reverse transcribed all isolated RNA, so they sequenced expressed TCRB transcripts. Profiled with immunoSEQ multiplex PCR; TCRdb holds only in-frame clones, not every one. The table has 120,000 or so clones, around 16% seen once. The sequenced material came from central memory CD4+ T cells from blood. These receptors originate from a young man with type 1 diabetes.

This clone was observed a few times. The chain has TRBV5-4 and TRBJ2-3; D gene unclear. The V gene's germline CDR1 is SGHNT and CDR2 YYREEE (reference sequence). The CDR3 runs to 15 residues. Trimming took 4 bases from V and 1 from J, leaving 13 bases between them. This CDR3 is CASSLQDPRTDTQYF. The CDR3 region has the DNA TGTGCCAGCAGCCTACAAGACCCGCGCACAGATACGCAGTATTTT. Based on the CDR3 plus reference TRBV5-4 and TRBJ2-3, the full variable domain is ETGVTQSPTHLIKTRGQQVTLRCSSQSGHNTVSWYQQALGQGPQFIFQYYREEENGRGNFPPRFSGLQFPNYSSELNVNALELDDSALYLCASSLQDPRTDTQYFGPGTRLTVL.

V is TRBV7-2 and J is TRBJ2-7, with no clear D. The CDR3 runs 13 residues. Germline V lookup: CDR1 SGHTA, CDR2 FQGNSA. Trimming stripped 3 bases from V and 1 base from J, with 7 bases between. CDR3 DNA: TGTGCCAGCAGCTTTCGGTTATCCTACGAGCAGTACTTC. This gives the protein CASSFRLSYEQYF.

CDR3 coding DNA: TGTGCCAGCAGCCCTTTCTGGACTAGCGGGGAGGAAGTGACCCAGTACTTC. Translated: CASSPFWTSGEEVTQYF. The rearrangement links TRBV7-2 to TRBJ2-5, with TRBD2 identical over 12 bases. Germline CDR1 SGHTA, CDR2 FQGNSA. The trim removed 5 bases at V and 7 bases at J, leaving 14 bases unmatched. The CDR3 loop spans 17 amino acids.

This chain links TRBV25-1 with TRBJ2-1, with 9 bases identical to TRBD1. Trimming removed 4 bases from V and 7 bases from J; junction bases left unmatched: 11. Germline assignment: CDR1 MGHDK and CDR2 SYGVNS. The CDR3 spans 16 residues. The chain's CDR3 is CASSVSRGQGTNEQFF. DNA of the CDR3: TGTGCCAGCAGTGTATCCCGGGGACAGGGAACAAATGAGCAGTTCTTC. Together with reference TRBV25-1 and TRBJ2-1, the CDR3 gives the full variable domain: EADIYQTPRYLVIGTGKKITLECSQTMGHDKMYWYQQDPGMELHLIHYSYGVNSTEKGDLSSESTVSRIRTEHFPLTLESARPSHTSQYLCASSVSRGQGTNEQFFGPGTRLTVL.

The sample holds a few counts of this clone. V gene TRBV7-8 combines with J gene TRBJ1-1; D possibly corresponds to TRBD1 (6 bases). CDR1 is SGHVS, CDR2 FQNEAQ, per germline. This CDR3 is 17 amino acids long. Trimming left V 5 bases short and J 7 bases short, with 26 bases between. The CDR3: CASSPSTGGRGFDEAFF. CDR3 nucleotides: TGTGCCAGCAGCCCGAGCACGGGGGGCAGGGGATTTGATGAAGCTTTCTTT.

The chain employs TRBV25-1 and TRBJ2-7; D gene uncertain. Trimming cost V 8 bases and J 2 bases, with 13 bases left between them. In germline, CDR1 is MGHDK, CDR2 SYGVNS. The CDR3 is 13 residues long. The CDR3 here is CASFPPVPYEQYF. CDR3 coding DNA: TGTGCCAGCTTCCCCCCGGTCCCCTACGAGCAGTACTTC.

This clone was counted between two and nine times. The V and J genes are TRBV14 and TRBJ2-5; no clear D. Germline V gives CDR1 SGHDN, CDR2 FVKESK. V was clipped by 1 base and J by 5 bases, with 11 bases between them. This CDR3 spans 14 amino acids. The CDR3 DNA follows: TGTGCCAGCAGCCAAGCGCAGGTACCGGAGACCCAGTACTTC. Its translation is CASSQAQVPETQYF. Full variable domain (missing parts from reference TRBV14 and TRBJ2-5): EAGVTQFPSHSVIEKGQTVTLRCDPISGHDNLYWYRRVMGKEIKFLLHFVKESKQDESGMPNNRFLAERTGGTYSTLKVQPAELEDSGVYFCASSQAQVPETQYFGPGTRLLVL.

This clone has just a few counts. V and J are TRBV7-9 and TRBJ1-3, with a possible D match to TRBD1 (6 bases). Trimming removed 4 bases from V and 8 bases from J, with 12 bases in between. The germline V gene encodes CDR1 SEHNR and CDR2 FQNEAQ (reference sequence). The CDR3 has 13 residues. In DNA form, the CDR3 reads TGTGCCAGCAGCTCCGCGGGGGCTGACACCATATATTTT. Translating gives CASSSAGADTIYF.

As regards this clone: This likely stems from a read error, as it lies one base from a far larger clone. This chain joins TRBV25-1 and TRBJ2-5, with D perhaps TRBD2 (7 bases). The CDR3 sequence is 17 residues long. Germline CDR1 MGHDK, CDR2 SYGVNS. Trimming stripped 5 bases from V and 1 base from J, with 20 bases between. The DNA for the CDR3 is TGTGCCAGCAGTCAAATCTCGTGGGAGGGGGGCCAAGAGACCCAGTACTTC. It encodes CASSQISWEGGQETQYF. Variable domain in full (rest from reference TRBV25-1 and TRBJ2-5): EADIYQTPRYLVIGTGKKITLECSQTMGHDKMYWYQQDPGMELHLIHYSYGVNSTEKGDLSSESTVSRIRTEHFPLTLESARPSHTSQYLCASSQISWEGGQETQYFGPGTRLLVL.

The rearrangement links TRBV11-2 to TRBJ2-5, with a tentative D call TRBD2 (5 bases). The CDR3 sequence is 15 residues long. Germline V lookup: CDR1 SGHAT, CDR2 FQNNGV. Trimming removed 1 base from V and 2 bases from J, with 11 bases in between. The chain's CDR3 is CASSLGPTGQETQYF. The CDR3 DNA reads TGTGCCAGCAGCTTAGGGCCCACGGGACAAGAGACCCAGTACTTC.

There are a few counts of this clone. This chain links TRBV6-1 with TRBJ2-5; D is perhaps TRBD2 (5 bases). V lost 7 bases and J lost 5, with 14 bases in between. CDR3 size: 13 residues. From germline, CDR1 is MNHNS and CDR2 SASEGT. DNA for the CDR3: TGTGCCAGCAAACGGAGGTCTCGGGAGACCCAGTACTTC. It encodes CASKRRSRETQYF.

This chain uses TRBV5-4 with TRBJ2-1, with 12 nucleotides matching TRBD2. V was pared by 4 bases and J by 9 bases, with 20 bases of the junction left unmatched. CDR3 length: 19 residues. The germline gives CDR1 SGHNT, CDR2 YYREEE (reference sequence). The CDR3 here is CASSTETSGSFDLGSEQFF. CDR3 in DNA: TGTGCCAGCAGCACCGAGACTAGCGGGAGTTTTGATCTTGGAAGTGAGCAGTTCTTC.

This clone showed up many times. The chain recombines TRBV9 with TRBJ2-3; TRBD2 might be the D (5 bases). The CDR3 spans 14 residues. Looked up from germline, CDR1 is SGDLS and CDR2 is YYNGEE. Trimming removed 2 bases at V and 5 bases at J, with 12 bases between. The CDR3 bases are TGTGCCAGCAGCGTCGCGGGTCTCCAAGATACGCAGTATTTT. Its translation is CASSVAGLQDTQYF.

The chain has TRBV11-2 and TRBJ1-2; D not resolved. Germline values: CDR1 SGHAT, CDR2 FQNNGV. Between the trimmed V and J ends, which lost 5 bases and 4 bases, there was a span of 20 bases. The CDR3 has 16 residues. CDR3 amino acids: CASSLTPMRSGYGYTF. CDR3 sequence (DNA): TGTGCCAGCAGCCTAACCCCTATGAGGTCGGGCTATGGCTACACCTTC. Variable domain in full (rest from reference TRBV11-2 and TRBJ1-2): EAGVAQSPRYKIIEKRQSVAFWCNPISGHATLYWYQQILGQGPKLLIQFQNNGVVDDSQLPKDRFSAERLKGVDSTLKIQPAKLEDSAVYLCASSLTPMRSGYGYTFGSGTRLTVV.

The count of this clone is one. The chain links TRBV10-3 to TRBJ2-7; D call uncertain. Looked up from germline, CDR1 is ENHRY and CDR2 is SYGVKD. Trimming removed 7 bases at V and 2 bases at J, with 27 bases between. The CDR3 contains 18 residues. CDR3 loop: CAINEGYLDGRRPYEQYF. CDR3 nucleotide sequence: TGTGCCATCAACGAAGGCTACCTGGATGGCCGCCGCCCCTACGAGCAGTACTTC.

This clone was counted only a few times. The J gene is TRBJ1-2, the V gene TRBV2; possible D gene TRBD1, 5 bases. CDR1 SNHLY and CDR2 FYNNEI come from the germline V gene. V was cut by 6 bases and J by 2 bases, with 10 bases left in between. There are 13 residues in the CDR3. The CDR3 sequence: CASSGDGNYGYTF. The CDR3 region has the DNA TGTGCCAGCAGCGGGGACGGGAACTATGGCTACACCTTC.

This clone was counted only a few times. This chain uses TRBV27 with TRBJ2-5, with TRBD2 identical over 9 bases. V lost 7 bases, J lost 5 bases, and 8 bases stayed unmatched. This CDR3 is 14 amino acids long. CDR1 and CDR2 from the germline V gene are MNHEY and SMNVEV (reference sequence). CDR3 region: CASTSGGLRETQYF. CDR3 DNA sequence: TGTGCCAGCACGAGCGGGGGGCTCCGTGAGACCCAGTACTTC.

In its sample, this clone was seen a few times. The junction and the germline gene differ at one end; a read error may be behind it. J is TRBJ2-7 and V is TRBV12-5, with 11 bases aligning to TRBD2. The CDR3 consists of 19 residues. Germline assignment: CDR1 LGHNT and CDR2 FRNRAP. This chain's CDR3 is CDSGFMLTLTSGNPYEQYF. Written as DNA, the CDR3 is TGTGATAGTGGCTTCATGCTAACCCTGACTAGCGGGAACCCCTACGAGCAGTACTTC.

This clone has a handful of counts. The same CDR3 arises from other DNA sequences in this sample as well. The chain links TRBV5-1 to TRBJ1-5, with 8 bases matching TRBD1. The ends lost 4 bases at V and 7 bases at J; junction bases unmatched: 7. This CDR3 spans 14 amino acids. Germline lookup yields CDR1 SGHRS and CDR2 YFSETQ. CDR3 in DNA: TGCGCCAGCAGCCCCGGACAGGGTAGGCAGCCCCAGCATTTT. It encodes CASSPGQGRQPQHF.

This clone was recorded a few times. CDR3 in DNA: TGTGCCAGCAGCCCGGGACGGCACCAAGTTGGATACTTC. Amino acid sequence: CASSPGRHQVGYF. The gene calls are TRBV11-2 and TRBJ2-5; the D call may be TRBD1 or TRBD2 (5 bases each). Trimming took 5 bases from V and 14 from J, leaving 21 bases between them. This CDR3 has 13 amino acids. From germline, CDR1 is SGHAT and CDR2 FQNNGV. Full variable domain (rest looked up from reference TRBV11-2 and TRBJ2-5): EAGVAQSPRYKIIEKRQSVAFWCNPISGHATLYWYQQILGQGPKLLIQFQNNGVVDDSQLPKDRFSAERLKGVDSTLKIQPAKLEDSAVYLCASSPGRHQVGYFGPGTRLLVL.

This clone occurred a few times. The chain has TRBV19 and TRBJ2-4; possible D gene TRBD2, 5 bases. Deletions cut 1 base from V and 1 base from J, with 14 bases between. The CDR3 is made up of 17 amino acids. In germline, CDR1 is LNHDA, CDR2 SQIVND (reference sequence). The CDR3 bases are TGTGCCAGTAGTATAGCGGGAACGATGGGGGCCAAAAACATTCAGTACTTC. This gives the protein CASSIAGTMGAKNIQYF. The whole variable domain, filled in from reference TRBV19 and TRBJ2-4, reads DGGITQSPKYLFRKEGQNVTLSCEQNLNHDAMYWYRQDPGQGLRLIYYSQIVNDFQKGDIAEGYSVSREKKESFPLTVTSAQKNPTAFYLCASSIAGTMGAKNIQYFGAGTRLSVL.

By its share, this clone is medium-sized. The chain has TRBV14 and TRBJ2-2; tentatively, D is TRBD2 (5 bases). The CDR3 is 16 residues long. From germline, CDR1 is SGHDN and CDR2 FVKESK. The V end was cut by 4 bases, the J end by 1 base, with 13 bases between. The CDR3 DNA reads TGTGCCAGCAGCCGAGAAGGAGGCTTGAACACCGGGGAGCTGTTTTTT. Translation: CASSREGGLNTGELFF.

This clone has a count of ten or more. This chain links TRBV29-1 with TRBJ2-2, with D hard to call. Per the germline V gene, CDR1 is SQVTM and CDR2 is ANQGSEA. V dropped 7 bases and J dropped 5 bases, with 8 bases sitting between them. CDR3 length: 11 residues. The CDR3 loop is CSAITTGELFF. CDR3 DNA sequence: TGCAGCGCCATAACTACCGGGGAGCTGTTTTTT.

This sequence joins TRBV9 and TRBJ2-3; TRBD2 might be the D (5 bases). The CDR3 length is 15 residues. Trimming pared 0 bases from V and 3 bases from J, leaving 11 bases between. Germline-derived CDR1 and CDR2 are SGDLS and YYNGEE. DNA of the CDR3: TGTGCCAGCAGCGTAGACTGGACGGGGACAGATACGCAGTATTTT. It encodes CASSVDWTGTDTQYF.

The CDR3 nucleotides are TGCGCCAGCAGCCAAGTCTCTGGATGGGACAGAAATGAGCAGTTCTTC. Translated: CASSQVSGWDRNEQFF. The chain carries TRBV4-1 and TRBJ2-1, with 7 positions matching TRBD1. This CDR3 is 16 amino acids long. Germline V gene data show CDR1 as MGHRA and CDR2 as YSYEKL. J gave up 7 bases and V 1 base, and 10 bases lay outside the gene matches.

This clone has at least ten counts. DNA of the CDR3: TGTGCCAGCAGCCGGGGGACAGTGACGGGGTACGAGCAGTACTTC. This sequence encodes CASSRGTVTGYEQYF. The chain has TRBV5-4 and TRBJ2-7; weak D call: TRBD1 (7 bases). Trimming took off 4 bases at V and 4 bases at J, with 18 bases between the two ends. Germline CDR1 reads SGHNT; CDR2 reads YYREEE (reference sequence). This CDR3 has 15 amino acids.

This clone was counted between two and nine times. The chain carries TRBV4-3 and TRBJ2-3; 10 bases agree with TRBD2. This CDR3 region has 17 residues. V trimming: 0 bases; J trimming: 8 bases; junction bases outside the gene matches: 11. CDR1 and CDR2 from the germline V gene are LGHNA and YSLEER. The CDR3: CASSQDRAGGLDATQYF. The DNA for the CDR3 is TGCGCCAGCAGCCAAGATCGAGCGGGGGGGCTGGATGCTACGCAGTATTTT.

This clone was seen a few times. The V gene is TRBV4-2, the J gene TRBJ2-1, with D perhaps TRBD1 (5 bases). V was clipped by 3 bases and J by 6 bases, with 12 bases between them. CDR1 is LGHNA and CDR2 is YNFKEQ in the germline V gene. The CDR3 loop spans 14 amino acids. This chain's CDR3 is CASSQPQGTNEQFF. DNA of the CDR3: TGTGCCAGCAGCCAGCCTCAGGGTACCAATGAGCAGTTCTTC.

The CDR3 nucleotides are TGTGCCAGCACCCAGAGCGAGGGGGTGAGCTCTGGGGCCAACGTCCTGACTTTC. Residues: CASTQSEGVSSGANVLTF. J is TRBJ2-6 and V is TRBV7-2, with D perhaps TRBD1 (6 bases). The germline V and J ends were trimmed by 7 bases and 0 bases, with 19 bases remaining between them. Germline V CDR1 and CDR2: SGHTA, FQGNSA. The CDR3 has 18 amino acids.

The rearrangement links TRBV18 to TRBJ2-7; D perhaps matches TRBD2 (7 bases). V lost 5 bases and J lost 0, with 11 bases in between. The CDR3 covers 14 residues. Germline V gene data show CDR1 as KGHSH and CDR2 as LQKENI. Written as DNA, the CDR3 is TGTGCCAGCTCAGGCGGGGGCAGCTCCTACGAGCAGTACTTC. Translated: CASSGGGSSYEQYF.